Below, 29 T cell receptor beta chains from the same sample are listed, as sequenced in a study of blood T cell repertoires in COVID-19. TCRdb's table, derived via immunoSEQ multiplex PCR, lists solely in-frame clones and lacks some. The sample contains about 170,000 clones, around 82% of which appear only once. The sample taken for sequencing was peripheral blood. The receptor set was obtained from a middle-aged woman with COVID-19, enrolled during active disease.

This chain links TRBV2 with TRBJ2-7; D remains unclear. This CDR3 spans 13 amino acids. V lost 7 bases, J lost 3 bases, and 13 bases lay in between. The V gene's germline CDR1 is SNHLY and CDR2 FYNNEI. The DNA of the CDR3 is TGTGCCAGCACCCCCGTAGCTATCTACGAGCAGTACTTC. Translating gives CASTPVAIYEQYF.

The V and J genes are TRBV30 and TRBJ2-3; D is ambiguous. This CDR3 spans 13 amino acids. The V gene's germline CDR1 is GTSNPN and CDR2 SVGIG (reference sequence). V was cut by 4 bases and J by 3 bases, with 11 bases left in between. DNA of the CDR3: TGTGCCTGGACTCAAGCCATTACAGATACGCAGTATTTT. It translates to CAWTQAITDTQYF.

The chain has TRBV27 and TRBJ1-4; a possible D gene is TRBD1 (6 bases). Germline V gene sequence: CDR1 MNHEY, CDR2 SMNVEV (reference sequence). The CDR3 is 16 amino acids. Trimming took off 5 bases at V and 5 bases at J, with 18 bases between the two ends. CDR3 sequence: CASSRLRGALNEKLFF. CDR3 DNA: TGTGCCAGCAGTAGACTTCGGGGGGCCCTCAATGAAAAACTGTTTTTT.

The DNA of the CDR3 is TGTGCCAGCAGCTCCGACGGGGGGCAAGATACGCAGTATTTT. Amino acids: CASSSDGGQDTQYF. The rearrangement joins TRBV7-3 to TRBJ2-3; TRBD2 is a possible D gene (7 bases). Trimming removed 4 bases from V and 5 bases from J, with 13 bases in between. Germline V gene lookup returns CDR1 SGHTA and CDR2 FQGTGA. CDR3 length equals 14 residues.

Here the CDR3 reads CASSIEGGNEQFF. CDR3 nucleotides: TGTGCCAGTAGTATTGAGGGTGGCAATGAGCAGTTCTTC. The chain couples TRBV19 to TRBJ2-1; D is perhaps TRBD2 (5 bases). There are 13 residues in the CDR3. Trimming took off 3 bases at V and 6 bases at J, with 9 bases between the two ends. Per germline, CDR1 LNHDA and CDR2 SQIVND (reference sequence). Variable domain in full (rest from reference TRBV19 and TRBJ2-1): DGGITQSPKYLFRKEGQNVTLSCEQNLNHDAMYWYRQDPGQGLRLIYYSQIVNDFQKGDIAEGYSVSREKKESFPLTVTSAQKNPTAFYLCASSIEGGNEQFFGPGTRLTVL.

CDR3 DNA: TGTGCCAGCAGCCAAAATCCGGGAGATACGCAGTATTTT. It yields the protein CASSQNPGDTQYF. The chain has TRBV3-1 (or the pseudogene TRBV3-2) and TRBJ2-3; D remains ambiguous. V gave up 2 bases and J gave up 5 bases, with 8 bases separating them. CDR3 length equals 13 residues. Germline CDR1 and CDR2: LGHDT and YNNKEL (reference sequence).

V gene TRBV5-1 combines with J gene TRBJ2-3, with 7 bases lining up with TRBD2. V was pared by 2 bases and J by 4 bases, with 7 bases of the junction left unmatched. This CDR3 region has 15 residues. CDR1 is SGHRS and CDR2 is YFSETQ in the germline V gene. This CDR3 reads CASSFRGSTADTQYF. CDR3 bases: TGCGCCAGCAGCTTTCGCGGGAGCACGGCAGATACGCAGTATTTT. The variable domain in full, with the rest retrieved from reference TRBV5-1 and TRBJ2-3, is KAGVTQTPRYLIKTRGQQVTLSCSPISGHRSVSWYQQTPGQGLQFLFEYFSETQRNKGNFPGRFSGRQFSNSRSEMNVSTLELGDSALYLCASSFRGSTADTQYFGPGTRLTVL.

The chain uses TRBV20-1 and TRBJ2-1; perhaps TRBD2 as D (7 bases). CDR1 and CDR2 from the germline V gene are DFQATT and SNEGSKA (reference sequence). This CDR3 region has 15 residues. V was shortened by 3 bases and J by 7 bases, with 19 bases between the two germline ends. The CDR3 reads CSASLSGGLRNEQFF. The CDR3, as DNA: TGCAGTGCTAGTCTCTCGGGGGGCCTCAGGAATGAGCAGTTCTTC.

This clone was seen more than once but under ten times. CDR3 sequence: CAWRGLARDTGELFF. As DNA, the CDR3 is TGTGCCTGGAGAGGACTAGCGCGAGACACCGGGGAGCTGTTTTTT. The gene calls are TRBV30 and TRBJ2-2; 9 nucleotides line up with TRBD2. The CDR3 consists of 15 residues. CDR1 and CDR2 (germline): GTSNPN, SVGIG (reference sequence). Trimming took 3 bases from V and 3 from J; bases not matched to a gene: 5.

The chain is built from TRBV19 and TRBJ2-7, with 7 bases matching TRBD1. Germline V gene data show CDR1 as LNHDA and CDR2 as SQIVND (reference sequence). V was pared by 9 bases and J by 0 bases, with 8 bases of the junction left unmatched. CDR3 size: 14 residues. The CDR3 DNA follows: TGTGCCAGAGGGGACAGCCTCGTCTCCTACGAGCAGTACGTC. Protein: CARGDSLVSYEQYV.

This clone was observed a handful of times. The chain recombines TRBV7-8 with TRBJ1-5, with 9 bases aligning to TRBD1. V shed 5 bases and J 16 bases; nucleotides not matched to a gene: 24. Per germline, CDR1 SGHVS and CDR2 FQNEAQ. The CDR3 sequence is 17 residues long. The CDR3 DNA is TGTGCCAGCAGCGTAGACAGGGGGTATAATCAGCCCATCAATCTACATTTT. Protein product: CASSVDRGYNQPINLHF.

The rearrangement joins TRBV7-3 to TRBJ2-3; no firm D call. The CDR3 totals 15 residues. The V and J ends lost 5 bases and 2 bases respectively, with 14 bases between them. Germline-derived CDR1 and CDR2 are SGHTA and FQGTGA. The CDR3: CASSPGSSNTDTQYF. The DNA of the CDR3 is TGTGCCAGCAGCCCAGGTTCCTCGAACACAGATACGCAGTATTTT.

The sample holds one count of this clone. This chain links TRBV11-2 with TRBJ1-3; D may be TRBD1 (5 bases). Deletions cut 6 bases from V and 13 bases from J, with 16 bases between. This CDR3 region has 12 residues. Germline V gene data show CDR1 as SGHAT and CDR2 as FQNNGV. DNA for the CDR3: TGTGCCAGCAGACCGTTGGGGGGAATGATATATTTT. It is translated as CASRPLGGMIYF. Full variable domain (outside the CDR3, taken from reference TRBV11-2 and TRBJ1-3): EAGVAQSPRYKIIEKRQSVAFWCNPISGHATLYWYQQILGQGPKLLIQFQNNGVVDDSQLPKDRFSAERLKGVDSTLKIQPAKLEDSAVYLCASRPLGGMIYFGEGSWLTVV.

This clone is a singleton in its sample. The V gene is TRBV6-1, the J gene TRBJ2-1; TRBD2 aligns across 7 bases. The ends lost 0 bases at V and 4 bases at J; junction bases unmatched: 0. The CDR3 totals 14 residues. The germline gives CDR1 MNHNS, CDR2 SASEGT. The CDR3 region has the DNA TGTGCCAGCAGTGAAGCGGGAGGGTACAATGAGCAGTTCTTC. As protein: CASSEAGGYNEQFF.

The J gene is TRBJ2-7, the V gene TRBV9, with D possibly matching TRBD2 (7 bases). V lost 2 bases and J 4 bases, leaving 16 bases between the germline ends. This CDR3 is 15 amino acids long. Germline V gives CDR1 SGDLS, CDR2 YYNGEE. CDR3 sequence: CASSVGAGAGYEQYF. The CDR3, as DNA: TGTGCCAGCAGCGTGGGGGCGGGAGCGGGGTACGAGCAGTACTTC. The whole variable domain, filled in from reference TRBV9 and TRBJ2-7, reads DSGVTQTPKHLITATGQRVTLRCSPRSGDLSVYWYQQSLDQGLQFLIQYYNGEERAKGNILERFSAQQFPDLHSELNLSSLELGDSALYFCASSVGAGAGYEQYFGPGTRLTVT.

The V call is TRBV7-8, the J call TRBJ2-1; 7 bases agree with TRBD2. The CDR3 spans 15 residues. With 4 bases clipped from V and 5 bases from J, the junction kept 8 bases outside the gene matches. Germline V CDR1 and CDR2: SGHVS, FQNEAQ. CDR3 sequence (DNA): TGTGCCAGCAGCTCGGCGCGGGAGCGCCACAATGAGCAGTTCTTC. Translated: CASSSARERHNEQFF.

The chain joins TRBV27 to TRBJ2-7; the D gene is possibly TRBD2 (5 bases). CDR1 and CDR2 (germline): MNHEY, SMNVEV (reference sequence). V was pared by 8 bases and J by 0 bases, with 17 bases between. The CDR3 consists of 15 residues. CDR3: CASRPGSRGSYEQYF. CDR3 bases: TGTGCCAGCCGACCGGGTTCTCGGGGCTCCTACGAGCAGTACTTC.

This rearrangement joins TRBV15 to TRBJ2-3; 9 bases line up with TRBD1. The CDR3 extends over 14 amino acids. Trimming took 0 bases from V and 10 from J; bases not matched to a gene: 5. Germline-derived CDR1 and CDR2 are LNHNV and YYDKDF (reference sequence). The CDR3 nucleotides are TGTGCCACCAGCAGAGATCTGGACAGGGGATCGCAGTATTTT. Translated: CATSRDLDRGSQYF.

This clone is a singleton in its sample. The chain recombines TRBV10-1 with TRBJ2-5, with 10 positions matching TRBD1. Trimming cost V 8 bases and J 9 bases; bases outside gene matches: 9. Germline V gives CDR1 WNHNN, CDR2 SYGVQD (reference sequence). The CDR3 is 13 amino acids. CDR3 residues: CASGDRGRVPQYF. The CDR3 DNA sequence: TGCGCCAGCGGAGACAGGGGGCGCGTGCCCCAGTACTTC.

The rearrangement links TRBV5-6 to TRBJ2-7, with 14 bases matching TRBD2. CDR1 is SGHDT and CDR2 is YYEEEE in the germline V gene. The CDR3 runs to 15 residues. The junction had 7 bases not matched to a gene; V was cut back by 5 bases and J by 6 bases. Written as DNA, the CDR3 is TGTGCCAGCAGACCGACTAGCGGGAGGGGTCGCGAGCAGTACTTC. It yields the protein CASRPTSGRGREQYF.

The rearrangement joins TRBV28 to TRBJ1-6, with 7 bases matching TRBD1. The CDR3 has 14 amino acids. Germline values: CDR1 MDHEN, CDR2 SYDVKM. The V gene end was trimmed by 6 bases and the J gene end by 7 bases; junction bases not matched to a gene: 6. CDR3 sequence: CASSQGRGNSPLHF. The CDR3 DNA is TGTGCCAGCAGCCAAGGCAGGGGGAATTCACCCCTCCACTTT.

In DNA, the CDR3 is TGTGCCAGCAGCCAAGATTGGGGCTCGAACACTGAAGCTTTCTTT. Protein: CASSQDWGSNTEAFF. The V and J genes are TRBV14 and TRBJ1-1, with D perhaps matching TRBD1 (5 bases). CDR1 and CDR2 (germline): SGHDN, FVKESK. V was pared by 0 bases and J by 1 base, with 9 bases between. This CDR3 is built from 15 residues.

This clone was detected once. This rearrangement joins TRBV18 to TRBJ1-2; 9 positions match TRBD1. V shed 3 bases, J shed 4 bases, and the junction held 9 bases outside the gene matches. The CDR3 contains 16 residues. Germline V gene sequence: CDR1 KGHSH, CDR2 LQKENI. Written as DNA, the CDR3 is TGTGCCAGCTCACCCTCCGGGACAGGGAATTTCTATGGCTACACCTTC. As protein: CASSPSGTGNFYGYTF.

The chain has TRBV4-1 and TRBJ1-1, with a possible D match to TRBD1 (5 bases). The V end lost 9 bases, the J end lost 2 bases, and 10 bases lay between the germline ends. This CDR3 region has 12 residues. CDR1 and CDR2 (germline): MGHRA, YSYEKL. The CDR3 sequence is CASGQGNTEAFF. For the CDR3, the DNA is TGCGCCAGTGGCCAGGGAAACACTGAAGCTTTCTTT.

This chain links TRBV7-9 with TRBJ2-1, with 8 bases that match TRBD1. CDR1 is SEHNR, CDR2 FQNEAQ, per germline (reference sequence). CDR3 size: 15 residues. V was clipped by 7 bases and J by 8 bases; unmatched bases: 13. The CDR3: CASTQGQGRIDEQFF. The CDR3 DNA sequence: TGTGCCAGCACCCAAGGACAGGGTAGGATCGATGAGCAGTTCTTC.

This rearrangement joins TRBV19 to TRBJ2-1; possible D gene TRBD2, 6 bases. V lost 5 bases, J lost 3 bases, and 14 bases lay in between. The CDR3 is made up of 15 amino acids. CDR1 and CDR2 (germline): LNHDA, SQIVND (reference sequence). CDR3 protein: CASSSLALNYNEQFF. CDR3 in DNA: TGTGCCAGTAGTTCACTAGCCCTAAACTACAATGAGCAGTTCTTC. The complete variable domain, with remaining parts taken from reference TRBV19 and TRBJ2-1, reads DGGITQSPKYLFRKEGQNVTLSCEQNLNHDAMYWYRQDPGQGLRLIYYSQIVNDFQKGDIAEGYSVSREKKESFPLTVTSAQKNPTAFYLCASSSLALNYNEQFFGPGTRLTVL.

The chain employs TRBV20-1 and TRBJ1-3; D is possibly TRBD1 (5 bases). The V end was cut by 3 bases, the J end by 0 bases, with 18 bases between. This CDR3 contains 17 residues. CDR1 DFQATT and CDR2 SNEGSKA come from the germline V gene (reference sequence). CDR3 sequence (DNA): TGCAGTGCTAGTCAGGGCCCCCAGGGCTACTCTGGAAACACCATATATTTT. This gives the protein CSASQGPQGYSGNTIYF.

The DNA for the CDR3 is TGTGCCAGTACGAGCGGGGCAGGCACAGATACGCAGTATTTT. Translating it yields CASTSGAGTDTQYF. J is TRBJ2-3 and V is TRBV19, with TRBD2 identical over 7 bases. Losses at the gene ends were 7 bases for V and 1 base for J; bases not matched to a gene: 5. The germline CDR1 and CDR2 sequences are LNHDA and SQIVND (reference sequence). This CDR3 comprises 14 residues.

The J gene is TRBJ1-4, the V gene TRBV2, with D unclear. V lost 6 bases to trimming and J lost 8 bases, with 7 bases between them. From germline, CDR1 is SNHLY and CDR2 FYNNEI. The CDR3 spans 11 residues. The DNA of the CDR3 is TGTGCCAGCAGCCCTATAGAAAAACTGTTTTTT. It specifies CASSPIEKLFF.